Listed below are T cell receptor beta chains from one sample, sequenced in a study of cytomegalovirus exposure and HLA in healthy donors. Profiled with immunoSEQ multiplex PCR; TCRdb holds only in-frame clones, not every one. The profile covers 110,000 to 150,000 clones, with roughly 77% appearing a single time and approximately 3% taken by the ten largest. Sequencing input: PBMCs. These receptors were obtained from a female donor in good health and CMV-seronegative. Each CDR3 is given with its conserved first and last residue. A D gene is named only where the DNA matches it firmly. The size field is filled for only some rows; it gives once, few, many or a size class.

d_gene	len	j_gene	v_gene	abundance	CDR3aa	CDR3nt
TRBD1	15	TRBJ2-1	TRBV25-1	-	CASSETGFFYNEQFF	TGTGCCAGCAGCGAGACAGGGTTCTTCTACAATGAGCAGTTCTTC
-	16	TRBJ1-3	TRBV4-1	-	CASSQDFSGSGNTIYF	TGCGCCAGCAGCCAAGATTTTTCGGGCTCTGGAAACACCATATATTTT
-	13	TRBJ1-4	TRBV15	few	CATSRTDNEKLFF	TGTGCCACCAGCAGAACAGATAATGAAAAACTGTTTTTT
TRBD2	16	TRBJ2-1	TRBV14	-	CASSQEGLAGWDEQFF	TGTGCCAGCAGCCAAGAGGGACTAGCGGGGTGGGATGAGCAGTTCTTC
TRBD1	14	TRBJ1-4	TRBV6-5	few	CASRRTGDGEKLFF	TGTGCCAGCAGGAGGACAGGGGATGGTGAAAAACTGTTTTTT
-	14	TRBJ1-2	TRBV7-2	-	CASSLDARDYGYTF	TGTGCCAGCAGCTTAGACGCCAGGGACTATGGCTACACCTTC
-	16	TRBJ2-1	TRBV11-2	-	CASSTLQGGYYNEQFF	TGTGCCAGCAGCACACTACAGGGGGGGTACTACAATGAGCAGTTCTTC
TRBD1	15	TRBJ2-7	TRBV6-5	few	CASSFTGTDSYEQYF	TGTGCCAGCAGTTTCACCGGGACAGATTCCTACGAGCAGTACTTC
-	15	TRBJ1-2	TRBV16	-	CASSRLLDSPYGYTF	TGTGCCAGCAGCAGGCTCCTCGACAGCCCCTATGGCTACACCTTC
-	15	TRBJ2-1	TRBV7-2	-	CASSLVSRPHNEQFF	TGTGCCAGCAGCTTAGTTTCGCGGCCACACAATGAGCAGTTCTTC
-	13	TRBJ2-5	TRBV12-5	-	CASGSPVRETQYF	TGTGCTAGTGGTTCCCCAGTTCGAGAGACCCAGTACTTC
TRBD2	19	TRBJ2-1	TRBV9	-	CASSAGTSGGAALRNEQFF	TGTGCCAGCAGCGCCGGGACTAGCGGGGGGGCCGCCTTGAGGAATGAGCAGTTCTTC
TRBD2	17	TRBJ2-3	TRBV5-6	-	CASSGTSGRALKDTQYF	TGTGCCAGCAGCGGGACTAGCGGGAGGGCATTAAAGGATACGCAGTATTTT
-	15	TRBJ2-3	TRBV5-1	-	CASSLAGARTDTQYF	TGCGCCAGCAGCTTGGCAGGGGCTCGCACAGATACGCAGTATTTT
TRBD1	14	TRBJ2-2	TRBV11-2	-	CASSVRGGPGELFF	TGTGCCAGCAGCGTAAGAGGGGGCCCCGGGGAGCTGTTTTTT
-	13	TRBJ1-2	TRBV18	-	CASSPGLGDGYTF	TGTGCCAGCTCACCAGGGTTGGGAGATGGCTACACCTTC
-	12	TRBJ1-3	TRBV6-1	-	CASSLKGNTIYF	TGTGCCAGCAGCCTAAAAGGAAACACCATATATTTT
TRBD1	14	TRBJ2-7	TRBV5-1	few	CASSRDRGYYEQYF	TGCGCCAGCAGCAGGGACAGGGGCTACTACGAGCAGTACTTC
-	16	TRBJ2-2	TRBV12-5	-	CASGGGATVNTGELFF	TGTGCTAGTGGTGGGGGGGCTACTGTTAACACCGGGGAGCTGTTTTTT
TRBD1	17	TRBJ2-1	TRBV7-7	-	CASSLELRRDRGNEQFF	TGTGCTAGCAGCTTAGAGTTGAGAAGGGACAGGGGTAATGAGCAGTTCTTC
TRBD2	15	TRBJ2-7	TRBV6-5	-	CASSPRLAGTYEQYF	TGTGCCAGCAGCCCTCGACTAGCGGGAACCTACGAGCAGTACTTC
TRBD1	14	TRBJ1-5	TRBV27	-	CASSLGTVNQPQHF	TGTGCCAGCAGTCTCGGGACAGTCAATCAGCCCCAGCATTTT
TRBD1	15	TRBJ2-2	TRBV11-3	-	CASRPGTGPTGELFF	TGTGCCAGCAGGCCCGGGACAGGACCCACCGGGGAGCTGTTTTTT
-	14	TRBJ1-1	TRBV12-5	-	CASGRSGGNTEAFF	TGTGCTAGTGGGAGGTCCGGTGGGAACACTGAAGCTTTCTTT
-	15	TRBJ2-3	TRBV11-3	-	CASSSHGTSTDTQYF	TGTGCCAGCAGCTCACATGGGACTAGCACAGATACGCAGTATTTT
TRBD2	15	TRBJ2-7	TRBV18	-	CASSPPGGDYYEQYF	TGTGCCAGCTCACCACCTGGCGGGGACTACTACGAGCAGTACTTC
TRBD1	15	TRBJ1-6	TRBV6-6	many	CASRDRLENNSPLHF	TGTGCCAGCAGGGACAGGTTGGAGAATAATTCACCCCTCCACTTT
TRBD1	15	TRBJ1-1	TRBV4-2	few	CASSQAGTANTEAFF	TGTGCCAGCAGCCAAGCGGGGACAGCGAACACTGAAGCTTTCTTT
TRBD1	18	TRBJ1-5	TRBV30	-	CAWAMGINRGKSNQPQHF	TGTGCCTGGGCTATGGGGATTAACAGGGGAAAGAGCAATCAGCCCCAGCATTTT
-	14	TRBJ2-5	TRBV6-1	-	CASSGRLETETQYF	TGTGCCAGCAGTGGGAGACTAGAAACAGAGACCCAGTACTTC
TRBD1	17	TRBJ1-5	TRBV27	-	CASSLSRGRGSNQPQHF	TGTGCCAGCAGTTTGTCCAGGGGGCGAGGTAGCAATCAGCCCCAGCATTTT
-	10	TRBJ2-3	TRBV14	-	CATSTDTQYF	TGTGCCACCTCCACAGATACGCAGTATTTT
-	17	TRBJ2-1	TRBV15	-	CATSRGREGIRRNEQFF	TGTGCCACCAGCAGAGGCCGGGAAGGGATAAGGAGGAATGAGCAGTTCTTC
-	13	TRBJ1-1	TRBV7-2	-	CASRRGGNTEAFF	TGTGCCAGCAGGCGCGGAGGGAACACTGAAGCTTTCTTT
TRBD2	13	TRBJ2-3	TRBV7-3	-	CASSGGGTDTQYF	TGTGCCAGCAGCGGCGGGGGGACAGATACGCAGTATTTT
-	15	TRBJ1-2	TRBV6-5	few	CASSYRGGLNYGYTF	TGTGCCAGCAGTTACCGGGGGGGGCTGAACTATGGCTACACCTTC
-	15	TRBJ1-5	TRBV30	-	CAWSGSGDSNQPQHF	TGTGCCTGGAGTGGGAGCGGGGATAGCAATCAGCCCCAGCATTTT
TRBD1	17	TRBJ1-2	TRBV5-6	medium-sized	CASSLMRQGFRGSGYTF	TGTGCCAGCAGCTTGATGAGACAGGGTTTTAGGGGAAGTGGCTACACCTTC
TRBD1	15	TRBJ1-1	TRBV6-5	-	CASSPRDRWDTEAFF	TGTGCCAGCAGTCCCAGGGACAGGTGGGACACTGAAGCTTTCTTT
TRBD2	13	TRBJ2-3	TRBV2	-	CASQLANTDTQYF	TGTGCCAGCCAACTAGCGAACACAGATACGCAGTATTTT
-	12	TRBJ2-5	TRBV14	-	CASSQDLRVRYF	TGTGCCAGCAGCCAAGATCTGCGGGTACGGTACTTC
TRBD2	17	TRBJ2-7	TRBV5-1	-	CASSPRTSGVYSYEQYF	TGCGCCAGCAGCCCGAGGACTAGCGGGGTATACTCCTACGAGCAGTACTTC
TRBD1	15	TRBJ1-3	TRBV6-1	-	CATYGPGQVGNTIYF	TGTGCCACTTACGGTCCGGGACAGGTTGGAAACACCATATATTTT
TRBD2	15	TRBJ2-1	TRBV12-5	few	CASVTRGGGLGVQFF	TGTGCTAGTGTCACCCGGGGGGGCGGGCTAGGGGTGCAGTTCTTC
TRBD2	15	TRBJ2-3	TRBV5-4	-	CASSFGTSVLDTQYF	TGTGCCAGCAGCTTTGGGACTAGCGTCTTAGATACGCAGTATTTT
TRBD1	15	TRBJ2-1	TRBV28	few	CASSPPGTARWEQFF	TGTGCCAGCAGTCCCCCGGGGACAGCCCGATGGGAGCAGTTCTTC
-	12	TRBJ1-2	TRBV2	few	CASRGEHYGYTF	TGTGCCAGCAGAGGGGAACACTATGGCTACACCTTC
TRBD2	16	TRBJ2-7	TRBV27	-	CASSSLGTSGGNEQYF	TGTGCCAGCAGTTCACTCGGGACTAGCGGGGGGAACGAGCAGTACTTC
-	15	TRBJ2-6	TRBV5-4	-	CASSFSGAGANVLTF	TGTGCCAGCAGCTTTTCAGGGGCTGGGGCCAACGTCCTGACTTTC
TRBD1	14	TRBJ1-1	TRBV10-3	-	CAISDARGQIEAFF	TGTGCCATCAGTGATGCGAGGGGACAGATTGAAGCTTTCTTT
-	14	TRBJ1-4	TRBV4-1	few	CASSQGGLSEKLFF	TGCGCCAGCAGCCAAGGTGGACTCAGTGAAAAACTGTTTTTT
TRBD1	15	TRBJ1-3	TRBV10-3	-	CAISPDRGPGNTIYF	TGTGCCATCAGTCCGGACAGGGGGCCTGGAAACACCATATATTTT
TRBD1	15	TRBJ1-2	TRBV28	once	CASSPPGDRWYGYPF	TGTGCCAGCAGCCCCCCCGGGGACAGATGGTATGGCTACCCCTTC
TRBD2	15	TRBJ2-7	TRBV7-9	-	CASSSLAGGFYEQYF	TGTGCCAGCAGCTCCCTAGCGGGAGGCTTCTACGAGCAGTACTTC
TRBD1	17	TRBJ1-2	TRBV5-6	few	CASSSPGPGQGLYGYTF	TGTGCCAGCAGCTCCCCCGGGCCGGGACAGGGACTGTATGGCTACACCTTC